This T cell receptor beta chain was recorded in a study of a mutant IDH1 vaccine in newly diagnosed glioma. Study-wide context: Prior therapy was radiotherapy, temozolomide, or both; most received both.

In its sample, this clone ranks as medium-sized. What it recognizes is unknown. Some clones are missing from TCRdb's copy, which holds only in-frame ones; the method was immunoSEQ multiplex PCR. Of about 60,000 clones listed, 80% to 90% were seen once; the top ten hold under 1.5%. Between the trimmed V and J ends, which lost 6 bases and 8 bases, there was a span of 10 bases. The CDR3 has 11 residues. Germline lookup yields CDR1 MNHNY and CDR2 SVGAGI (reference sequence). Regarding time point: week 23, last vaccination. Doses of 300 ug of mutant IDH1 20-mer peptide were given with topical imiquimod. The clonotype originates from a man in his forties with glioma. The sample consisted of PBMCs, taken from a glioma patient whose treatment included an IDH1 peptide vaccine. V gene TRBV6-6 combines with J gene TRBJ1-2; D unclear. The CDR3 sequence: CASRSTRGYTF. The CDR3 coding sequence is TGTGCCAGCAGGTCCACGCGGGGCTACACCTTC.